Presented here are 9 T cell receptor beta chains from one specimen sequenced in a study of blood T cells in healthy people across ages. Together with a sample-barcoded 5' primer, a J-beta primer mix was included in a second PCR lasting about 7 to 11 cycles. Each CDR3 protein is one row after TCRdb ran MiXCR on the 5' RACE reads. The sample consists of about 580,000 distinct CDR3 sequences, 45% to 55% of them appearing once. Material for sequencing was blood. All receptors derive from a man aged 80 or over in good health.

CDR3 nucleotides: TGCAGTGCCCGGTTTTCGGGGCGGGAGACCCAGTACTTC. It translates to CSARFSGRETQYF. V gene TRBV20-1 combines with J gene TRBJ2-5; the D call may be TRBD1 or TRBD2 (5 bases each). V was cut by 6 bases and J by 5 bases, with 16 bases left in between. Germline assignment: CDR1 DFQATT and CDR2 SNEGSKA (reference sequence). This CDR3 spans 13 amino acids.

The sample holds a few counts of this clonotype. The chain joins TRBV20-1 to TRBJ2-5; 12 bases line up with TRBD2. V lost 6 bases, J lost 5 bases, and 10 bases stayed unmatched. Germline V gene sequence: CDR1 DFQATT, CDR2 SNEGSKA (reference sequence). There are 15 residues in the CDR3. For the CDR3, the DNA is TGCAGTGCAGTCAGGACTAGCGGGGCCCCGGAGACCCAGTACTTC. As protein: CSAVRTSGAPETQYF.

The chain uses TRBV21-1 and TRBJ1-1; the table's TRBD1 call for D was not verified on the DNA. TRBV21-1 is noted as a pseudogene. The CDR3 runs 16 residues. CDR3 amino acids: CVSSSTPGQGPTEAFF. The CDR3, as DNA: TGTGTCAGCAGCAGCACACCGGGACAGGGTCCCACTGAAGCTTTCTTT.

This clonotype was counted between two and nine times. The V and J genes are TRBV29-1 and TRBJ2-1; 8 nucleotides align to TRBD2. The ends lost 4 bases at V and 5 bases at J; junction bases unmatched: 10. The germline V gene encodes CDR1 SQVTM and CDR2 ANQGSEA. The CDR3 is made up of 15 amino acids. The CDR3 DNA sequence: TGCAGCGTTGTCCCCGCTAGCGGGTTAAACAATGAGCAGTTCTTC. It codes for CSVVPASGLNNEQFF.

V usage is TRBV5-1 and J usage is TRBJ2-7; D gene uncertain. This CDR3 spans 15 amino acids. V gave up 4 bases and J gave up 7 bases, with 21 bases separating them. Germline V gives CDR1 SGHRS, CDR2 YFSETQ. For the CDR3, the DNA is TGCGCCAGCAGCCCGACTCCGACGTACTACAATGAGCAGTACTTC. Amino acid sequence: CASSPTPTYYNEQYF.

The rearrangement joins TRBV20-1 to TRBJ2-4; possible D gene TRBD2, 6 bases. From germline, CDR1 is DFQATT and CDR2 SNEGSKA (reference sequence). V lost 3 bases and J lost 4, with 13 bases in between. The CDR3 extends over 14 amino acids. The CDR3 DNA reads TGCAGTGCTAGTACCGGTCGGGGGAAAAACATTCAGTACTTC. Protein sequence: CSASTGRGKNIQYF.

The chain joins TRBV7-2 to TRBJ2-5; 8 bases align to TRBD2. Germline V gene data show CDR1 as SGHTA and CDR2 as FQGNSA. The V and J ends lost 5 bases and 2 bases, in that order; junction bases with no gene match: 7. The CDR3 is 15 amino acids. The CDR3 nucleotides are TGTGCCAGCAGCCCGGGGCGGGGGGCACAAGAGACCCAGTACTTC. Translation: CASSPGRGAQETQYF. The whole variable domain, remainder taken from reference TRBV7-2 and TRBJ2-5, is GAGVSQSPSNKVTEKGKDVELRCDPISGHTALYWYRQSLGQGLEFLIYFQGNSAPDKSGLPSDRFSAERTGGSVSTLTIQRTQQEDSAVYLCASSPGRGAQETQYFGPGTRLLVL.

The chain has TRBV7-2 and TRBJ2-1; the match to TRBD2 covers 9 bases. This CDR3 has 18 residues. In germline, CDR1 is SGHTA, CDR2 FQGNSA. V lost 2 bases, J lost 8 bases, and 16 bases stayed unmatched. CDR3 sequence: CASSLYWPGGGDGDEQFF. In DNA, the CDR3 is TGTGCCAGCAGCTTATACTGGCCTGGCGGGGGGGATGGGGATGAGCAGTTCTTC.

This clonotype has a handful of counts. One end of the junction is discordant with germline, which a read error may explain. The V and J genes are TRBV7-2 and TRBJ2-1, with 11 positions matching TRBD2. CDR3 length: 15 residues. The V gene's germline CDR1 is SGHTA and CDR2 FQGNSA. The CDR3 DNA is TGTGCCAGCAGCCTAGCGGGGGGCTCCTACAATAAGCAGTTCTTC. Translated: CASSLAGGSYNKQFF.